This T cell receptor beta chain was documented in a study of blood T cell repertoires in COVID-19. About the research overall: From T cells, B-cell-depleted T cells, or PBMCs came the material, which was cDNA or gDNA.

The protocol was immunoSEQ multiplex PCR, while the TCRdb copy is restricted to in-frame clones and leaves out a portion. The data show about 210,000 clones, 82% seen once. Per the germline V gene, CDR1 is SGDLS and CDR2 is YYNGEE. The CDR3 is made up of 12 amino acids. Between the trimmed V and J ends, which lost 4 bases and 3 bases, there was a span of 8 bases. The receptor was isolated from a woman aged 40 to 50 with acute or convalescent COVID-19. The V and J genes are TRBV9 and TRBJ2-7, with unresolved D. What was sequenced was peripheral blood. CDR3 sequence reads: CASSSTDYEQYF. CDR3 DNA: TGTGCCAGCAGCTCCACAGACTACGAGCAGTACTTC.